The 30 T cell receptor beta chains listed next were all sequenced from one sample in a study of T cell clonotyping in hematopoietic cell transplantation. Here immunoSEQ multiplex PCR was the method, and the copy in TCRdb shows in-frame clones only, minus some. This table holds about 29,000 clones, roughly 90% found once. The source material was PBMCs, sampled 100 days after allogeneic stem cell transplant. Receptor source: a female patient aged 50-59 years who had an allogeneic stem cell transplant from a related donor, so the T cells may come from the graft donor. Some clones in this sample may be carry-over from other donors' samples.

V is TRBV15 and J is TRBJ2-1, with D perhaps matching TRBD1 or TRBD2 (6 bases each). The germline CDR1 and CDR2 sequences are LNHNV and YYDKDF (reference sequence). Trimming took 0 bases from V and 3 from J, leaving 21 bases between them. The CDR3 spans 19 residues. CDR3 protein: CATSREAWGAPNNYNEQFF. DNA for the CDR3: TGTGCCACCAGCAGAGAAGCCTGGGGGGCCCCTAATAACTACAATGAGCAGTTCTTC. The entire variable domain, with the rest obtained from reference TRBV15 and TRBJ2-1, is as follows: DAMVIQNPRYQVTQFGKPVTLSCSQTLNHNVMYWYQQKSSQAPKLLFHYYDKDFNNEADTPDNFQSRRPNTSFCFLDIRSPGLGDTAMYLCATSREAWGAPNNYNEQFFGPGTRLTVL.

V gene TRBV5-1 combines with J gene TRBJ2-7, with TRBD1 matching over 10 bases. The V gene end was trimmed by 4 bases and the J gene end by 1 base; junction bases not matched to a gene: 2. This CDR3 is built from 14 residues. Germline V gene lookup returns CDR1 SGHRS and CDR2 YFSETQ. CDR3 sequence (DNA): TGCGCCAGCAGCCAGGACAGGGGGTCCTACGAGCAGTACTTC. It translates to CASSQDRGSYEQYF.

This clone was counted once. The chain has TRBV7-8 and TRBJ1-1; D is uncertain. The CDR3 has 11 amino acids. Germline V gene lookup returns CDR1 SGHVS and CDR2 FQNEAQ. V gave up 5 bases and J gave up 6 bases, with 7 bases separating them. For the CDR3, the DNA is TGTGCCAGCAGCGATGGGCCTGAAGCTTTCTTT. Translated: CASSDGPEAFF.

The chain joins TRBV6-5 to TRBJ2-7; 9 bases are a match to TRBD1. The trim removed 6 bases at V and 3 bases at J, leaving 9 bases unmatched. The germline CDR1 and CDR2 sequences are MNHEY and SVGAGI. This CDR3 has 15 amino acids. The DNA for the CDR3 is TGTGCCAGCAGGGCCTGGGACAGGGTGGGCTACGAGCAGTACTTC. Amino acid sequence: CASRAWDRVGYEQYF.

The V call is TRBV7-8, the J call TRBJ1-1, with D tentatively TRBD1 (6 bases). Deletions cut 5 bases from V and 10 bases from J, with 20 bases between. Per the germline V gene, CDR1 is SGHVS and CDR2 is FQNEAQ. The CDR3 runs 14 residues. This chain's CDR3 is CASSLSGESVRAFF. For the CDR3, the DNA is TGTGCCAGCAGCCTGTCAGGGGAGTCCGTCAGAGCTTTCTTT.

This rearrangement joins TRBV21-1 to TRBJ1-2. TRBV21-1 is an annotated pseudogene. CDR3 length: 16 residues. DNA of the CDR3: TGTGCCAGCAGCAAAACCCAAGGGCGAGGGGCAGAGGGCTACACCTTC. Amino acids: CASSKTQGRGAEGYTF.

J is TRBJ1-1 and V is TRBV10-3; perhaps TRBD1 as D (6 bases). CDR3 length equals 14 residues. CDR1 is ENHRY, CDR2 SYGVKD, per germline. V dropped 1 base and J dropped 10 bases, with 16 bases sitting between them. The CDR3 here is CAISEYDRDIGAFF. CDR3 coding DNA: TGTGCCATCAGTGAGTACGACCGGGACATTGGAGCTTTCTTT.

This chain uses TRBV5-1 with TRBJ2-7; 7 bases align to TRBD1. The CDR3 contains 15 residues. Trimming took 3 bases from V and 2 from J; bases not matched to a gene: 8. CDR1 and CDR2 (germline): SGHRS, YFSETQ. CDR3 loop: CASSWGTATTYEQYF. The CDR3 bases are TGCGCCAGCAGCTGGGGGACAGCGACCACCTACGAGCAGTACTTC.

The V call is TRBV7-2, the J call TRBJ2-3, with D possibly matching TRBD2 (6 bases). Deletions cut 5 bases from V and 4 bases from J, with 10 bases between. Germline CDR1 and CDR2: SGHTA and FQGNSA. The CDR3 is 13 residues long. The DNA of the CDR3 is TGTGCCAGCAGCACAGCGGGTGCAGATACGCAGTATTTT. Encoded protein: CASSTAGADTQYF.

The chain links TRBV19 to TRBJ2-1; no firm D call. The length of the CDR3 is 11 residues. In germline, CDR1 is LNHDA, CDR2 SQIVND (reference sequence). V was clipped by 3 bases and J by 9 bases, with 6 bases between them. The CDR3 coding sequence is TGTGCCAGTAGTATGCTCGGTGAGCAGTTCTTC. Translating gives CASSMLGEQFF. Variable domain in full (rest from reference TRBV19 and TRBJ2-1): DGGITQSPKYLFRKEGQNVTLSCEQNLNHDAMYWYRQDPGQGLRLIYYSQIVNDFQKGDIAEGYSVSREKKESFPLTVTSAQKNPTAFYLCASSMLGEQFFGPGTRLTVL.

The CDR3 here is CASSGSYDTEAFF. CDR3 DNA: TGTGCCAGCTCGGGAAGCTATGACACTGAAGCTTTCTTT. This chain connects TRBV18 to TRBJ1-1; no clear D. V lost 6 bases and J lost 3, with 11 bases in between. CDR1 and CDR2 (germline): KGHSH, LQKENI. The CDR3 is made up of 13 amino acids.

The chain uses TRBV13 and TRBJ2-7; 12 bases map to TRBD2. V lost 4 bases, J lost 6 bases, and 10 bases stayed unmatched. Germline CDR1 PRHDT, CDR2 FYEKMQ (reference sequence). The CDR3 sequence is 16 residues long. This chain's CDR3 is CASSSRWTSGDGEQYF. In DNA form, the CDR3 reads TGTGCCAGCAGCTCCAGATGGACTAGCGGGGATGGCGAGCAGTACTTC. Full variable domain (remainder filled in from reference TRBV13 and TRBJ2-7): AAGVIQSPRHLIKEKRETATLKCYPIPRHDTVYWYQQGPGQDPQFLISFYEKMQSDKGSIPDRFSAQQFSDYHSELNMSSLELGDSALYFCASSSRWTSGDGEQYFGPGTRLTVT.

This clone was seen a handful of times. At the DNA level, this CDR3 is encoded by other sequences in the same sample as well. This chain links TRBV30 with TRBJ1-2; 8 positions agree with TRBD1. V lost 5 bases, J lost 3 bases, and 5 bases stayed unmatched. Germline V gene data show CDR1 as GTSNPN and CDR2 as SVGIG (reference sequence). This CDR3 contains 13 residues. CDR3 bases: TGTGCCTGGGGCACAGGGGGGGACTATGGCTACACCTTC. Residues: CAWGTGGDYGYTF.

The rearrangement links TRBV6-1 to TRBJ1-1; D is ambiguous. Trimming removed 7 bases from V and 0 bases from J, with 6 bases in between. The CDR3 has 12 amino acids. Germline CDR1 reads MNHNS; CDR2 reads SASEGT. The CDR3 coding sequence is TGTGCCAGCATCACGGTGAACACTGAAGCTTTCTTT. Translation: CASITVNTEAFF.

This clone turned up a few times. The chain joins TRBV14 to TRBJ2-7; TRBD1 matches 7 bases. The J segment lost 4 bases and the V segment lost 5 bases, leaving 8 bases of the junction unmatched. Germline V gene sequence: CDR1 SGHDN, CDR2 FVKESK. The CDR3 runs to 14 residues. CDR3: CASSAGTAFYEQYF. CDR3 nucleotide sequence: TGTGCCAGCAGCGCCGGGACAGCCTTTTACGAGCAGTACTTC.

The chain joins TRBV2 to TRBJ2-7; D might be TRBD1 (6 bases). CDR1 and CDR2 from the germline V gene are SNHLY and FYNNEI. With 3 bases removed from V and 4 bases from J, the gap between germline ends came to 13 bases. The CDR3 has 14 residues. For the CDR3, the DNA is TGTGCCAGCAGTGATGGACAGATACAGTACGAGCAGTACTTC. Translating gives CASSDGQIQYEQYF.

The chain has TRBV4-2 and TRBJ1-1, with 9 bases identical to TRBD1. The CDR3 has 15 residues. Germline CDR1 reads LGHNA; CDR2 reads YNFKEQ. The J segment lost 5 bases and the V segment lost 5 bases, leaving 9 bases of the junction unmatched. The CDR3 is CASSNEGTGRTEAFF. The CDR3 nucleotides are TGTGCCAGCAGCAATGAGGGGACAGGGCGGACTGAAGCTTTCTTT.

The V gene is TRBV6-6, the J gene TRBJ2-7; TRBD1 agrees at 11 bases. Trimming cost V 6 bases and J 5 bases; bases outside gene matches: 9. The CDR3 is made up of 15 amino acids. Germline V gene lookup returns CDR1 MNHNY and CDR2 SVGAGI (reference sequence). The CDR3, as DNA: TGTGCCAGCAGGACCCGGACAGGGGGCGGGAACGAGCAGTACTTC. Amino acid sequence: CASRTRTGGGNEQYF.

The V gene is TRBV10-3, the J gene TRBJ1-1, with D uncertain. Germline CDR1 ENHRY, CDR2 SYGVKD. With 7 bases removed from V and 2 bases from J, the gap between germline ends came to 11 bases. The CDR3 totals 13 residues. The CDR3 spells CAIKSQANTEAFF. In nucleotides, the CDR3 is TGTGCCATCAAGTCGCAGGCAAACACTGAAGCTTTCTTT.

J is TRBJ2-3 and V is TRBV11-2; TRBD2 matches at 14 bases. The CDR3 contains 17 residues. Germline CDR1 SGHAT, CDR2 FQNNGV. The V and J ends lost 5 bases and 6 bases, in that order; junction bases with no gene match: 10. CDR3 residues: CASSPGLAGAPRDTQYF. The DNA of the CDR3 is TGTGCCAGCAGCCCGGGACTAGCGGGGGCCCCCAGGGATACGCAGTATTTT. The whole variable domain, filled in from reference TRBV11-2 and TRBJ2-3, reads EAGVAQSPRYKIIEKRQSVAFWCNPISGHATLYWYQQILGQGPKLLIQFQNNGVVDDSQLPKDRFSAERLKGVDSTLKIQPAKLEDSAVYLCASSPGLAGAPRDTQYFGPGTRLTVL.

J is TRBJ1-2 and V is TRBV4-3; 7 positions match TRBD1. Trimming removed 3 bases from V and 4 bases from J; junction bases left unmatched: 8. The CDR3 totals 15 residues. CDR1 and CDR2 from the germline V gene are LGHNA and YSLEER. CDR3 DNA sequence: TGCGCCAGCAGCCATACGACAGGGACGCGCTATGGCTACACCTTC. Protein: CASSHTTGTRYGYTF.

The chain links TRBV7-9 to TRBJ1-2, with 7 nucleotides matching TRBD1. This CDR3 is 15 amino acids long. Germline CDR1 is SEHNR and CDR2 is FQNEAQ (reference sequence). V was clipped by 2 bases and J by 4 bases; unmatched bases: 7. CDR3 DNA sequence: TGTGCCAGCAGCTTACAGGGGGTGCTTCTCTATGGCTACACCTTC. The encoded protein is CASSLQGVLLYGYTF.

The chain links TRBV7-3 to TRBJ1-1; TRBD1 might be the D (6 bases). The CDR3 totals 13 residues. V was cut by 4 bases and J by 1 base, with 7 bases left in between. In germline, CDR1 is SGHTA, CDR2 FQGTGA. The CDR3 spells CASSSDRNTEAFF. For the CDR3, the DNA is TGTGCCAGCAGCTCGGACAGGAACACTGAAGCTTTCTTT.

The chain couples TRBV5-1 to TRBJ1-1; D is perhaps TRBD1 (5 bases). Germline values: CDR1 SGHRS, CDR2 YFSETQ. V was cut by 4 bases and J by 1 base, with 11 bases left in between. This CDR3 has 14 residues. The chain's CDR3 is CASSKGPSNTEAFF. In DNA form, the CDR3 reads TGCGCCAGCAGCAAGGGACCATCGAACACTGAAGCTTTCTTT. Drawing the rest from reference TRBV5-1 and TRBJ1-1, the complete variable domain is KAGVTQTPRYLIKTRGQQVTLSCSPISGHRSVSWYQQTPGQGLQFLFEYFSETQRNKGNFPGRFSGRQFSNSRSEMNVSTLELGDSALYLCASSKGPSNTEAFFGQGTRLTVV.

The chain recombines TRBV4-1 with TRBJ2-3, with TRBD2 matching over 11 bases. J was trimmed by 1 base and V by 0 bases; bases with no gene match: 3. The CDR3 is 17 amino acids. The germline V gene has CDR1 MGHRA and CDR2 YSYEKL. The CDR3 region has the DNA TGCGCCAGCAGCCAAGAGAGACTAGCGGGGCGCACAGATACGCAGTATTTT. This encodes CASSQERLAGRTDTQYF.

The CDR3 nucleotides read TGTGCCAGCAGCTTGGGACTAGCGGAGTACTTC. Translation: CASSLGLAEYF. V is TRBV7-9 and J is TRBJ2-5, with 11 bases lining up with TRBD2. The CDR3 has 11 amino acids. V shed 3 bases and J 12 bases; nucleotides not matched to a gene: 0. The V gene's germline CDR1 is SEHNR and CDR2 FQNEAQ (reference sequence).

The V and J genes are TRBV9 and TRBJ1-2, with TRBD1 identical over 7 bases. With 3 bases clipped from V and 7 bases from J, the junction kept 9 bases outside the gene matches. The germline gives CDR1 SGDLS, CDR2 YYNGEE. This CDR3 comprises 14 residues. The CDR3 bases are TGTGCCAGCAGCGCCGATGGAGGGGGCTCTGGCTACACCTTC. It yields the protein CASSADGGGSGYTF.

The DNA of the CDR3 is TGCGCCAGCAGCCACTTCCCGGAGAGGGACGGCGAAAAACTGTTTTTT. This sequence encodes CASSHFPERDGEKLFF. The chain has TRBV4-3 and TRBJ1-4, with a weak D call TRBD1 (5 bases). The germline CDR1 and CDR2 sequences are LGHNA and YSLEER. V was shortened by 3 bases and J by 8 bases, with 19 bases between the two germline ends. The CDR3 is made up of 16 amino acids.

J is TRBJ2-7 and V is TRBV6-5; D gene uncertain. V was trimmed by 4 bases and J by 4 bases, leaving 5 bases between them. This CDR3 contains 11 residues. Germline V CDR1 and CDR2: MNHEY, SVGAGI. The CDR3 DNA is TGTGCCAGCAGTTTCCGTTACGAGCAGTACTTC. Its translation: CASSFRYEQYF.

The chain recombines TRBV5-6 with TRBJ2-4; 9 positions agree with TRBD1. The germline CDR1 and CDR2 sequences are SGHDT and YYEEEE. V lost 3 bases and J lost 9; bases outside the gene matches: 7. The CDR3 totals 14 residues. CDR3 in DNA: TGTGCCAGCAGCTGGGGACAGGGAGAAACCATTCAGTACTTC. The encoded protein is CASSWGQGETIQYF.